This is a list of T cell receptor beta chains from one sample in a study of T cell repertoires in cytomegalovirus infection. TCRdb used MiXCR to reprocess the reads, holding one entry per CDR3 protein. The table lists roughly 500,000 distinct CDR3 sequences, about 11% of them singletons. The sequencing sample was made of PBMCs. The receptors come from a human donor in good health (CMV status not recorded). Some clones in this sample may be carry-over from other donors' samples. CDR3s include the opening cysteine and the closing phenylalanine or tryptophan. A D gene is named only where the DNA matches it firmly. Part of the rows lack a size; the others show once, few, many or a class for expanded clones.

v_gene,d_gene,abundance,j_gene,CDR3aa,CDR3nt
TRBV7-8,-,many,TRBJ1-6,CASSRGQSDNSPLHF,TGTGCCAGCAGCCGAGGACAGAGCGATAATTCACCCCTCCACTTT
TRBV12-3/TRBV12-4,-,many,TRBJ1-1,CASSITRGKNTEAFF,TGTGCCAGCAGTATTACCCGGGGGAAGAACACTGAAGCTTTCTTT
TRBV7-6,TRBD2,few,TRBJ2-5,CASSLARGGGETQYF,TGTGCCAGCAGCTTAGCGCGCGGGGGAGGGGAGACCCAGTACTTC
TRBV28,-,many,TRBJ1-4,CASSSPLTEKLFF,TGTGCCAGCAGTTCCCCTTTGACAGAAAAACTGTTTTTT
TRBV28,-,many,TRBJ1-4,CASRIQRAGEEEKLFF,TGTGCCAGCAGAATCCAGCGAGCCGGAGAGGAAGAAAAACTGTTTTTT
TRBV20-1,TRBD1,many,TRBJ2-1,CSARDQTGLTYNEQFF,TGCAGTGCTAGAGATCAGACAGGGCTTACCTACAATGAGCAGTTCTTC
TRBV11-3,-,many,TRBJ1-1,CASSLGPGGDTEAFF,TGTGCCAGCAGCTTAGGGCCAGGAGGGGACACTGAAGCTTTCTTT
TRBV18,TRBD1,-,TRBJ2-6,CASSPMDRGTGANVLTF,TGTGCCAGCTCACCCATGGACAGGGGGACTGGGGCCAACGTCCTGACTTTC
TRBV6-1,-,many,TRBJ1-1,CASSEDGTRGTEAFF,TGTGCCAGCAGTGAAGACGGAACGAGAGGCACTGAAGCTTTCTTT
TRBV27,-,many,TRBJ1-2,CASRTVRYGYTF,TGTGCCAGCAGGACAGTTCGCTATGGCTACACCTTC
TRBV27,TRBD1,few,TRBJ2-3,CASRSTGAGTDTQYF,TGTGCCAGCAGATCAACAGGGGCCGGCACAGATACGCAGTATTTT
TRBV20-1,TRBD1,few,TRBJ1-2,CSASWAGGSSGYTF,TGCAGTGCTAGCTGGGCAGGGGGATCAAGCGGCTACACCTTC
TRBV7-2,TRBD1,many,TRBJ1-1,CASSLAGRGGRTEAFF,TGTGCCAGCAGCTTAGCTGGCAGGGGGGGAAGGACTGAAGCTTTCTTT
TRBV20-1,-,few,TRBJ2-2,CSATPQGGKGTGELFF,TGCAGTGCTACCCCCCAGGGCGGGAAGGGGACCGGGGAGCTGTTTTTT
TRBV15,TRBD1,few,TRBJ1-1,CATRTGGTEAFF,TGTGCCACAAGGACAGGGGGCACTGAAGCTTTCTTT
TRBV3-1,TRBD2,few,TRBJ2-7,CASSPGLAGFYEQYF,TGTGCCAGCAGCCCGGGACTAGCGGGGTTCTACGAGCAGTACTTC
TRBV7-6,-,few,TRBJ1-1,CAAGGHEAFF,TGTGCCGCCGGGGGCCATGAAGCTTTCTTT
TRBV30,-,-,TRBJ2-7,CAWRESSYEQYF,TGTGCCTGGAGGGAAAGCTCCTACGAGCAGTACTTC
TRBV30,-,few,TRBJ2-6,CAWTSGQLAGANVLTF,TGTGCCTGGACCTCCGGCCAGCTTGCGGGGGCCAACGTCCTGACTTTC
TRBV20-1,TRBD1,many,TRBJ2-5,CSARRGTAQETQYF,TGCAGTGCTAGAAGGGGGACAGCACAAGAGACCCAGTACTTC
TRBV23-1,TRBD1,-,TRBJ2-2,CASSQSNRGRFGELFF,TGCGCCAGCAGTCAATCGAACAGGGGGCGTTTCGGGGAGCTGTTTTTT
TRBV9,TRBD1,many,TRBJ1-5,CASSAGQGSNQPQHF,TGTGCCAGCAGCGCGGGACAGGGGAGCAATCAGCCCCAGCATTTT
TRBV6-1,-,many,TRBJ2-6,CASIPPQGSGANVLTF,TGTGCCAGCATTCCACCCCAAGGCTCTGGGGCCAACGTCCTGACTTTC
TRBV12-5,-,few,TRBJ2-7,CASAMTRTDTYEQYF,TGTGCTAGTGCCATGACCCGGACTGATACCTACGAGCAGTACTTC
TRBV3-1,TRBD1,-,TRBJ2-7,CASSPKRQGAFYEQYF,TGTGCCAGCAGCCCTAAAAGGCAGGGGGCATTCTACGAGCAGTACTTC
TRBV10-3,-,-,TRBJ1-4,CAISDNEKLFF,TGTGCCATCAGTGATAATGAAAAACTGTTTTTT
TRBV2,-,-,TRBJ2-1,CARNGPYNEQFF,TGTGCCAGAAATGGGCCCTACAATGAGCAGTTCTTC
TRBV7-9,-,many,TRBJ2-5,CASSPLQYSVRETQYF,TGTGCCAGCAGCCCCCTCCAGTACAGCGTGAGAGAGACCCAGTACTTC
TRBV20-1,-,many,TRBJ2-7,CSARGPTAGLDYEQYF,TGCAGTGCTAGAGGACCTACCGCAGGTTTGGACTACGAGCAGTACTTC
TRBV7-6,-,many,TRBJ2-7,CASSFPLGEQYF,TGTGCCAGCAGCTTCCCTCTTGGGGAGCAGTACTTC
TRBV3-1,-,few,TRBJ2-4,CASSPGTLLAKNIQYF,TGTGCCAGCAGCCCCGGGACCTTACTAGCCAAAAACATTCAGTACTTC
TRBV4-2,TRBD1,many,TRBJ2-7,CASSQDQGTGGYEQYF,TGTGCCAGCAGCCAAGATCAAGGGACAGGGGGCTACGAGCAGTACTTC
TRBV7-3,-,many,TRBJ2-1,CASSPDRENEQFF,TGTGCCAGCAGCCCCGACCGGGAGAATGAGCAGTTCTTC
TRBV10-3,-,-,TRBJ1-5,CAISDRVGNQPQHF,TGTGCCATCAGTGATAGGGTTGGCAATCAGCCCCAGCATTTT
TRBV7-3,TRBD2,many,TRBJ2-7,CASTPSGGPSSYEQYF,TGTGCCAGTACGCCTAGCGGGGGACCTAGCTCCTACGAGCAGTACTTC
TRBV7-9,-,many,TRBJ2-1,CASSLYWLGSTYNEQFF,TGTGCCAGCAGCTTATACTGGCTGGGCTCAACCTACAATGAGCAGTTCTTC
TRBV9,TRBD1,many,TRBJ1-1,CASSVTGGGGTEAFF,TGTGCCAGCAGCGTTACAGGGGGAGGGGGGACTGAAGCTTTCTTT
TRBV7-6,TRBD1,many,TRBJ2-2,CAITGQFGELFF,TGTGCCATCACGGGACAGTTCGGGGAGCTGTTTTTT
TRBV7-9,TRBD1,-,TRBJ1-2,CASSGQEVGGYTF,TGTGCCAGCAGCGGACAGGAGGTCGGCGGCTACACCTTC
TRBV7-9,TRBD1,many,TRBJ1-3,CASSSPRQGSGNTIYF,TGTGCCAGCAGCTCCCCTCGACAGGGCTCTGGAAACACCATATATTTT
TRBV5-1,TRBD1,few,TRBJ2-7,CASSFGTVSSYEQYF,TGCGCCAGCAGCTTCGGGACAGTCAGCTCCTACGAGCAGTACTTC
TRBV5-4,TRBD1,many,TRBJ1-1,CASSHGRDRSLYTEAFF,TGTGCCAGCAGCCATGGCCGGGACAGGAGTTTGTACACTGAAGCTTTCTTT
TRBV20-1,-,many,TRBJ1-1,CSATRSGRLFSGRAFF,TGCAGTGCTACCCGCTCGGGACGGCTGTTTTCGGGGAGAGCTTTCTTT
TRBV5-4,TRBD1,-,TRBJ2-7,CASSRRTGGSLPHEQYF,TGTGCCAGCAGCCGTAGGACAGGGGGTTCACTTCCCCACGAGCAGTACTTC
TRBV2,TRBD2,-,TRBJ2-1,CASSDQAGGPNEQFF,TGTGCCAGCAGTGACCAAGCGGGAGGGCCGAATGAGCAGTTCTTC
TRBV12-3/TRBV12-4,-,many,TRBJ2-7,CASSSSGARSYEQYF,TGTGCCAGCAGTTCCTCCGGGGCTCGCTCCTACGAGCAGTACTTC
TRBV4-1,TRBD1,many,TRBJ1-2,CASSQPGTALGYGYTF,TGCGCCAGCAGCCAACCCGGGACAGCTCTAGGCTATGGCTACACCTTC
TRBV6-5,TRBD1,-,TRBJ2-7,CASSRPTGAGQYF,TGTGCCAGCAGTCGACCTACAGGGGCCGGACAGTACTTC
TRBV19,TRBD1,many,TRBJ1-5,CASSISGTGRRYRSKQPQHF,TGTGCCAGTAGTATTTCGGGGACAGGGAGAAGGTATCGGAGTAAACAGCCCCAGCATTTT
TRBV7-2,TRBD2,many,TRBJ2-3,CASSPISGSPSDTQYF,TGTGCCAGCAGCCCGATTAGCGGGTCCCCGTCAGATACGCAGTATTTT
TRBV5-4,-,many,TRBJ2-3,CASSPGMGVSTDTQYF,TGTGCCAGCAGCCCGGGTATGGGAGTCAGCACAGATACGCAGTATTTT
TRBV11-2,-,many,TRBJ2-3,CASSLVIPDTDTQYF,TGTGCCAGCAGCTTAGTAATCCCGGACACAGATACGCAGTATTTT